Shown below are 13 T cell receptor beta chains from a single sample sequenced in a study of T-cell reconstitution after alpha-beta-depleted transplantation in children. Preparation of the TCRbeta library used unique molecular identifiers. TCRdb redid the calling of the PCR reads with MiXCR, one entry per CDR3 protein. Found here are around 340,000 distinct CDR3 sequences, roughly 15% of them singletons; the top ten hold 4% to 5.5%. The input for sequencing was PBMCs, taken from the stem cell graft. These receptors all stem from a human donor who donated a stem cell graft to a child with Fanconi anemia.

In this sample, this clonotype turned up once. This chain uses TRBV29-1 with TRBJ1-2, with 8 bases that match TRBD1. This CDR3 region has 13 residues. Germline V gene data show CDR1 as SQVTM and CDR2 as ANQGSEA. Germline trimming cut 4 bases from V and 7 bases from J; bases unmatched to any gene: 8. The CDR3 bases are TGCAGCGTTGTAGAGACAGGGGATAGTGGCTACACCTTC. Translating gives CSVVETGDSGYTF.

The chain combines TRBV11-2 with TRBJ1-1; D ambiguous. The CDR3 is 14 residues long. V dropped 1 base and J dropped 8 bases, with 14 bases sitting between them. Germline CDR1 is SGHAT and CDR2 is FQNNGV. The CDR3 region is CASSLAEEGLEAFF. CDR3 bases: TGTGCCAGCAGCTTAGCGGAGGAGGGCCTGGAAGCTTTCTTT.

This clonotype was counted ten times or more. The gene calls are TRBV20-1 and TRBJ1-1; D is uncertain. The CDR3 contains 13 residues. Germline V gives CDR1 DFQATT, CDR2 SNEGSKA (reference sequence). Trimming shortened V by 7 bases and J by 0 bases, and 12 bases separated the two germline ends. CDR3 coding DNA: TGCAGTGGTATCCGGGGAATGAACACTGAAGCTTTCTTT. Translated: CSGIRGMNTEAFF.

This clonotype was detected ten times or more. The chain recombines TRBV7-9 with TRBJ2-1; D tentatively fits TRBD1 or TRBD2 (6 bases each). Trimming shortened V by 1 base and J by 3 bases, and 13 bases separated the two germline ends. The CDR3 runs to 16 residues. Germline CDR1 SEHNR, CDR2 FQNEAQ (reference sequence). The DNA of the CDR3 is TGTGCCAGCAGCTTAGTGATCGGGGGCATCTACAATGAGCAGTTCTTC. It translates to CASSLVIGGIYNEQFF.

The chain carries TRBV27 and TRBJ2-1; tentatively, D is TRBD2 (8 bases). The germline V and J ends were trimmed by 4 bases and 0 bases, with 22 bases remaining between them. The CDR3 covers 19 residues. The germline CDR1 and CDR2 sequences are MNHEY and SMNVEV (reference sequence). The CDR3 region has the DNA TGTGCCAGCAGTTCCGGACAGGTCGGGGGGGAATCCTCCTACAATGAGCAGTTCTTC. This sequence encodes CASSSGQVGGESSYNEQFF.

The sample holds many counts of this clonotype. The chain combines TRBV25-1 with TRBJ2-3; no clear D. Per germline, CDR1 MGHDK and CDR2 SYGVNS. The CDR3 sequence is 14 residues long. The V end was cut by 0 bases, the J end by 3 bases, with 7 bases between. CDR3 bases: TGTGCCAGCAGTGAATATGCGGATACAGATACGCAGTATTTT. This gives the protein CASSEYADTDTQYF.

This clonotype showed up just a few times. This chain connects TRBV7-6 to TRBJ2-3; 7 bases align to TRBD2. The V and J ends lost 5 bases and 4 bases, in that order; junction bases with no gene match: 9. Germline V lookup: CDR1 SGHVS, CDR2 FNYEAQ. This CDR3 contains 15 residues. The CDR3: CASSPTDGLADTQYF. In DNA form, the CDR3 reads TGTGCCAGCAGCCCGACCGACGGACTAGCAGATACGCAGTATTTT.

A word on this clonotype: This clone may be a read error of a much larger clone one base away. The V gene is TRBV7-2, the J gene TRBJ2-7; D is unclear. With 0 bases removed from V and 1 base from J, the gap between germline ends came to 7 bases. Looked up from germline, CDR1 is SGHTA and CDR2 is FQGNSA. CDR3 length: 14 residues. CDR3 sequence reads: CASSLAVKSYEQYF. The DNA for the CDR3 is TGTGCCAGCAGCTTAGCAGTGAAGTCCTACGAGCAGTACTTC.

This clonotype occurred many times. The V and J genes are TRBV7-9 and TRBJ2-2, with unresolved D. The CDR3 is 14 residues long. V gave up 7 bases and J gave up 7 bases, with 16 bases separating them. Germline CDR1 SEHNR, CDR2 FQNEAQ (reference sequence). The CDR3 bases are TGTGCCAGCAAAATCACGCGAAAGCACGGGGAGCTGTTTTTT. This sequence encodes CASKITRKHGELFF.

The rearrangement joins TRBV7-8 to TRBJ2-3, with 9 nucleotides matching TRBD2. Germline CDR1 reads SGHVS; CDR2 reads FQNEAQ. V was clipped by 10 bases and J by 3 bases; unmatched bases: 5. This CDR3 region has 13 residues. DNA of the CDR3: TGTGCCACCGCGGGGGGGCCAACAGATACGCAGTATTTT. Its translation is CATAGGPTDTQYF.

CDR3 residues: CASSLVPGVTGELFF. DNA of the CDR3: TGCGCCAGCAGCTTGGTGCCCGGGGTTACCGGGGAGCTGTTTTTT. V and J are TRBV5-1 and TRBJ2-2; D possibly corresponds to TRBD2 (5 bases). The CDR3 spans 15 residues. V was cut by 0 bases and J by 5 bases, with 11 bases left in between. CDR1 and CDR2 from the germline V gene are SGHRS and YFSETQ.

This clonotype was recorded a few times. The genes are TRBV5-4 and TRBJ2-1; D is perhaps TRBD2 (6 bases). This CDR3 region has 14 residues. V lost 5 bases and J lost 5, with 14 bases in between. The germline gives CDR1 SGHNT, CDR2 YYREEE (reference sequence). The CDR3 coding sequence is TGTGCCAGCAGTTCTCGGGACTTAGACAATGAGCAGTTCTTC. Protein sequence: CASSSRDLDNEQFF.

The rearrangement links TRBV6-2 or TRBV6-3 to TRBJ1-1; 8 nucleotides agree with TRBD1. The V gene end was trimmed by 0 bases and the J gene end by 0 bases; junction bases not matched to a gene: 9. The germline CDR1 and CDR2 sequences are MNHEY and SVGEGT. There are 18 residues in the CDR3. For the CDR3, the DNA is TGTGCCAGCAGTTACTCAATCGGACAGGGAAGAATGAACACTGAAGCTTTCTTT. Residues: CASSYSIGQGRMNTEAFF.